Below are 22 T cell receptor beta chains sequenced from a single sample in a study of radiotherapy plus CTLA-4 blockade in lung cancer. The assay was immunoSEQ multiplex PCR, and TCRdb's table has in-frame clones only and misses some. Of tens of thousands of clones listed, 70% to 90% are singletons. Source: peripheral blood, taken from a patient treated with radiotherapy plus ipilimumab. The receptors shown here come from a human donor with non-small cell lung cancer that progressed on radiotherapy plus ipilimumab.

For the CDR3, the DNA is TGTGCCAGCAGCCCACAGGGAGTCAGTCCACAAGGCTATGGCTACACCTTC. Protein product: CASSPQGVSPQGYGYTF. This chain links TRBV7-2 with TRBJ1-2; maybe TRBD1 (6 bases). This CDR3 is built from 17 residues. Trimming pared 5 bases from V and 4 bases from J, leaving 23 bases between. Germline V lookup: CDR1 SGHTA, CDR2 FQGNSA.

This chain uses TRBV6-5 with TRBJ1-3, with D possibly TRBD1 on 5 matching bases. The ends were cut back, 7 bases at V and 9 bases at J, with 13 bases in the middle. The germline gives CDR1 MNHEY, CDR2 SVGAGI. This CDR3 comprises 12 residues. CDR3: CASTGRQGTIYF. CDR3 DNA sequence: TGTGCCAGCACTGGGCGGCAGGGCACCATATATTTT.

This chain connects TRBV18 to TRBJ1-1; D may be TRBD1 (6 bases). Germline V gene data show CDR1 as KGHSH and CDR2 as LQKENI. The CDR3 sequence is 14 residues long. The V end lost 3 bases, the J end lost 2 bases, and 10 bases lay between the germline ends. CDR3 in DNA: TGTGCCAGCTCACCGGACAGCTACAACACTGAAGCTTTCTTT. This encodes CASSPDSYNTEAFF.

The CDR3 protein is CAISDNYNEQFF. For the CDR3, the DNA is TGTGCCATCAGCGACAATTACAATGAGCAGTTCTTC. The rearrangement links TRBV10-3 to TRBJ2-1; D unresolved. The CDR3 is 12 residues long. The germline gives CDR1 ENHRY, CDR2 SYGVKD. Trimming cost V 6 bases and J 4 bases, with 7 bases left between them.

The genes are TRBV6-1 and TRBJ1-1, with D maybe TRBD1 (5 bases). V was shortened by 6 bases and J by 0 bases, with 11 bases between the two germline ends. Germline CDR1 and CDR2: MNHNS and SASEGT. CDR3 length: 14 amino acids. The CDR3 nucleotides read TGTGCCAGCAGGTCTTCACAGGTGAACACTGAAGCTTTCTTT. Translating gives CASRSSQVNTEAFF.

The table lists this clone with a count of one. This chain connects TRBV4-1 to TRBJ2-7, with D unresolved. V lost 1 base and J lost 0, with 13 bases in between. This CDR3 is built from 16 residues. Germline loops: CDR1 MGHRA, CDR2 YSYEKL. The CDR3 DNA reads TGCGCCAGCAGCCAAGTATGGCCTTTAAGCTCCTACGAGCAGTACTTC. Amino acids: CASSQVWPLSSYEQYF.

This clone has just a few counts. The chain is built from TRBV19 and TRBJ2-2; TRBD1 agrees at 9 bases. With 6 bases clipped from V and 1 base from J, the junction kept 3 bases outside the gene matches. The CDR3 is made up of 15 amino acids. Germline-derived CDR1 and CDR2 are LNHDA and SQIVND (reference sequence). CDR3 region: CASSRGQGNTGELFF. The CDR3 DNA sequence: TGTGCCAGTAGCCGGGGACAGGGGAACACCGGGGAGCTGTTTTTT.

This chain joins TRBV7-6 and TRBJ2-7; 10 positions match TRBD2. The CDR3 is 15 amino acids. Germline V gene data show CDR1 as SGHVS and CDR2 as FNYEAQ. V dropped 1 base and J dropped 0; count of bases not matched to a gene: 0. CDR3 region: CASSLGTSGSYEQYF. For the CDR3, the DNA is TGTGCCAGCAGCTTAGGGACTAGCGGCTCCTACGAGCAGTACTTC.

This chain uses TRBV11-3 with TRBJ1-6; D not certain. From germline, CDR1 is SGHNT and CDR2 YENEEA. Trimming removed 0 bases from V and 5 bases from J, with 5 bases in between. This CDR3 has 14 amino acids. CDR3 region: CASSLEGHNSPLHF. The DNA for the CDR3 is TGTGCCAGCAGCTTAGAGGGCCATAATTCACCCCTCCACTTT.

J is TRBJ1-2 and V is TRBV10-3; 7 nucleotides agree with TRBD1. There are 13 residues in the CDR3. CDR1 ENHRY and CDR2 SYGVKD come from the germline V gene. The V and J ends lost 6 bases and 8 bases, in that order; junction bases with no gene match: 9. The CDR3 spells CAIRRQGPLGYTF. CDR3 in DNA: TGTGCCATCAGAAGACAGGGCCCACTCGGCTACACCTTC.

The chain carries TRBV13 and TRBJ2-3; no clear D. The CDR3 extends over 13 amino acids. Germline-derived CDR1 and CDR2 are PRHDT and FYEKMQ (reference sequence). V lost 5 bases to trimming and J lost 10 bases, with 16 bases between them. The DNA for the CDR3 is TGTGCCAGCAGCCCCCCTGTGAGCGAGTCGCAGTATTTT. This translates into CASSPPVSESQYF. The full variable domain, rest sourced from reference TRBV13 and TRBJ2-3, is AAGVIQSPRHLIKEKRETATLKCYPIPRHDTVYWYQQGPGQDPQFLISFYEKMQSDKGSIPDRFSAQQFSDYHSELNMSSLELGDSALYFCASSPPVSESQYFGPGTRLTVL.

The chain uses TRBV6-1 and TRBJ2-7; D remains ambiguous. Germline lookup yields CDR1 MNHNS and CDR2 SASEGT. Trimming took off 7 bases at V and 5 bases at J, with 12 bases between the two ends. CDR3 size: 12 residues. In DNA, the CDR3 is TGTGCCAGCACCTTATCAGGTGACGAGCAGTACTTC. Encoded protein: CASTLSGDEQYF.

The chain is built from TRBV5-4 and TRBJ2-2; D possibly corresponds to TRBD2 (6 bases). The V gene lost 3 bases and the J gene lost 0 bases, with 9 bases spanning the gap. The CDR3 runs to 15 residues. Germline CDR1 SGHNT, CDR2 YYREEE (reference sequence). DNA for the CDR3: TGTGCCAGCAGCTCCGGGACTGCGAACACCGGGGAGCTGTTTTTT. Translation: CASSSGTANTGELFF.

The chain combines TRBV6-5 with TRBJ2-3; TRBD2 matches at 7 bases. Germline values: CDR1 MNHEY, CDR2 SVGAGI. The CDR3 consists of 15 residues. V dropped 0 bases and J dropped 9; count of bases not matched to a gene: 9. Written as DNA, the CDR3 is TGTGCCAGCAGTTACTCGAGTGGGACTAAAGGAACGCAGTATTTT. Translating it yields CASSYSSGTKGTQYF.

This chain uses TRBV5-1 with TRBJ2-7, with 9 bases matching TRBD2. The CDR3 is 15 amino acids. The trim removed 2 bases at V and 2 bases at J, leaving 5 bases unmatched. The germline CDR1 and CDR2 sequences are SGHRS and YFSETQ. CDR3 sequence: CASSFTAGGTYEQYF. The CDR3 DNA follows: TGCGCCAGCAGCTTTACAGCGGGGGGCACCTACGAGCAGTACTTC.

This clone came up once. The rearrangement links TRBV6-1 to TRBJ2-7, with TRBD1 matching 8 bases. The ends lost 5 bases at V and 10 bases at J; junction bases unmatched: 4. The CDR3 consists of 11 residues. CDR1 and CDR2 from the germline V gene are MNHNS and SASEGT. DNA of the CDR3: TGTGCCAGCAGTAGACAGGGGAGTCAGTACTTC. Protein: CASSRQGSQYF.

The chain joins TRBV6-5 to TRBJ2-7, with 7 bases fitting TRBD2. Germline trimming cut 2 bases from V and 0 bases from J; bases unmatched to any gene: 1. Germline loops: CDR1 MNHEY, CDR2 SVGAGI. The length of the CDR3 is 14 residues. CDR3 residues: CASSYGGGSYEQYF. The CDR3, as DNA: TGTGCCAGCAGTTACGGGGGGGGCTCCTACGAGCAGTACTTC.

V usage is TRBV6-1 and J usage is TRBJ1-2; 7 bases agree with TRBD1. The CDR3 length is 14 residues. V lost 0 bases and J lost 8; bases outside the gene matches: 6. Germline V gene lookup returns CDR1 MNHNS and CDR2 SASEGT. CDR3 sequence (DNA): TGTGCCAGCAGTGAAGCGACCAGGGGGGAAGGCTACACCTTC. It yields the protein CASSEATRGEGYTF.

The chain combines TRBV5-4 with TRBJ1-3, with 8 bases that match TRBD1. This CDR3 contains 15 residues. The germline gives CDR1 SGHNT, CDR2 YYREEE (reference sequence). Trimming at V came to 5 bases and at J to 2 bases, leaving 6 bases not matched to a gene. This CDR3 reads CASRLQGGPGNTIYF. The DNA for the CDR3 is TGTGCCAGCAGGTTACAGGGGGGGCCTGGAAACACCATATATTTT.

The chain links TRBV19 to TRBJ1-6; D may be TRBD1 (5 bases). The CDR3 has 15 amino acids. V shed 8 bases and J shed 11 bases, with 22 bases lying between them. Per the germline V gene, CDR1 is LNHDA and CDR2 is SQIVND (reference sequence). The CDR3 DNA follows: TGTGCCAGTCTACCCCAACGGGGGGGGTCGACACCCCTCCACTTT. This sequence encodes CASLPQRGGSTPLHF. The full variable domain, with the rest looked up from reference TRBV19 and TRBJ1-6, is DGGITQSPKYLFRKEGQNVTLSCEQNLNHDAMYWYRQDPGQGLRLIYYSQIVNDFQKGDIAEGYSVSREKKESFPLTVTSAQKNPTAFYLCASLPQRGGSTPLHFGNGTRLTVT.

The rearrangement links TRBV4-2 to TRBJ2-7, with 9 bases lining up with TRBD1. Germline-derived CDR1 and CDR2 are LGHNA and YNFKEQ. J lost 2 bases, V lost 1 base, and 3 bases had no gene match. The CDR3 is made up of 15 amino acids. CDR3 nucleotide sequence: TGTGCCAGCAGCCAAGTGGGACAGGGAACCTACGAGCAGTACTTC. Residues: CASSQVGQGTYEQYF.

The chain employs TRBV7-2 and TRBJ2-7; perhaps TRBD2 as D (5 bases). The CDR3 is made up of 13 amino acids. CDR1 is SGHTA and CDR2 is FQGNSA in the germline V gene. The V end lost 3 bases, the J end lost 3 bases, and 9 bases lay between the germline ends. CDR3 in DNA: TGTGCCAGCAGCTTTGGACTTAACTACGAGCAGTACTTC. Amino acid sequence: CASSFGLNYEQYF.